This is a list of T cell receptor beta chains from one sample in a study of shared clonotypes between healthy human individuals. The protocol was immunoSEQ multiplex PCR, while the TCRdb copy is restricted to in-frame clones and leaves out a portion. Altogether around 600,000 clones are present, roughly 95% being singletons, with the ten largest covering about 0.11%. Material for sequencing was naive CD8+ T cells sorted from blood. Receptors were obtained from a woman aged 25-40 years in good health. Both conserved end residues are part of each CDR3. D genes are given only for firm matches. Clone size appears in some rows only: once, few, many, or a class for an expanded clone.

TRBJ2-2	few	TRBD2	TRBV9	CASSGGLAAGELFF	TGTGCCAGCAGCGGCGGACTAGCGGCCGGGGAGCTGTTTTTT
TRBJ2-1	NA	NA	TRBV27	CASSLSSGTSYNEQFF	TGTGCCAGCAGTTTATCTTCCGGGACCTCCTACAATGAGCAGTTCTTC
TRBJ1-2	NA	NA	TRBV4-1	CASSQGQDYGYTF	TGCGCCAGCAGCCAAGGACAGGACTATGGCTACACCTTC
TRBJ2-1	NA	TRBD2	TRBV2	CASSDVGGGPLEQFF	TGTGCCAGCAGTGATGTTGGCGGGGGACCTTTGGAGCAGTTCTTC
TRBJ1-1	NA	NA	TRBV5-4	CASSADGVRSEAFF	TGTGCCAGCAGCGCCGACGGGGTTCGGTCTGAAGCTTTCTTT
TRBJ2-1	NA	NA	TRBV15	CATSRVPWTTDEQFF	TGTGCCACCAGCAGAGTACCCTGGACCACGGATGAGCAGTTCTTC
TRBJ2-1	NA	NA	TRBV5-1	CASSLDRASRPNEQFF	TGCGCCAGCAGCTTGGACAGAGCCAGCCGACCTAATGAGCAGTTCTTC
TRBJ1-1	NA	NA	TRBV28	CASSLWMNTEAFF	TGTGCCAGCAGTTTATGGATGAACACTGAAGCTTTCTTT
TRBJ1-3	NA	NA	TRBV11-2	CASSLSGNPLHSGNTIYF	TGTGCCAGCAGCTTATCGGGAAACCCACTGCACTCTGGAAACACCATATATTTT
TRBJ2-7	NA	TRBD2	TRBV2	CASSEALAGVYEQYF	TGTGCCAGCAGTGAAGCTCTAGCGGGAGTCTACGAGCAGTACTTC
TRBJ2-1	NA	TRBD2	TRBV7-9	CASSSPRLLAGAAHEQFF	TGTGCCAGCAGCTCCCCGAGACTCCTAGCGGGTGCGGCCCATGAGCAGTTCTTC
TRBJ2-7	NA	TRBD1	TRBV5-5	CASRSGTGTGVYEQYF	TGTGCCAGCAGGTCCGGGACCGGGACAGGGGTTTACGAGCAGTACTTC
TRBJ2-7	NA	NA	TRBV21-1	CASSTGGPVGNEQYF	TGTGCCAGCAGCACCGGGGGGCCCGTCGGCAACGAGCAGTACTTC
TRBJ2-1	NA	TRBD2	TRBV27	CASSLLTSGRAGNEQFF	TGTGCCAGCAGTTTATTGACTAGCGGGAGGGCGGGGAATGAGCAGTTCTTC
TRBJ1-2	NA	NA	TRBV13	CASSLGGYGYTF	TGTGCCAGCAGCTTAGGAGGATATGGCTACACCTTC
TRBJ2-1	NA	TRBD2	TRBV19	CASTGREAYNEQFF	TGTGCCAGTACAGGGCGGGAGGCCTACAATGAGCAGTTCTTC
TRBJ2-3	NA	TRBD2	TRBV5-1	CASSYLGGFTTDTQYF	TGCGCCAGCAGCTACTTGGGAGGGTTTACGACAGATACGCAGTATTTT
TRBJ2-7	NA	NA	TRBV11-2	CASSPPTYEQYF	TGTGCCAGCAGCCCCCCAACCTACGAGCAGTACTTC
TRBJ1-4	NA	NA	TRBV5-5	CATTSEPGDEKLFF	TGTGCCACAACTAGCGAGCCCGGAGATGAAAAACTGTTTTTT
TRBJ1-1	NA	TRBD1	TRBV6-5	CASSYDRGTEAFF	TGTGCCAGCAGTTACGACAGGGGGACTGAAGCTTTCTTT